These 14 T cell receptor beta chains originate from one sample sequenced in a study of CXCR3-negative and CXCR3-positive naive CD8 T cells. Study-level results: CXCR3-positive naive cells carried more hydrophobic TRB CDR3s than CXCR3-negative ones.

No antigen has been identified for these receptors. TRB cDNA libraries were made by UMI-labeled 5' RACE. From the 5' RACE reads, TCRdb lists one entry per CDR3 protein and no DNA. The table for this sample gives under 85,000 distinct CDR3 sequences. The sample taken for sequencing was naive CXCR3+ CD8+ T cells from blood. Subset indicated: CD45RO-CCR7+CD27+CD95- naive CD8+ T cells expressing CXCR3 (TNR3+). Source of these receptors: a human donor in good health. Some clones in this sample may be carry-over from other donors' samples.

The rearrangement links TRBV15 to TRBJ2-7. The CDR3 loop spans 13 amino acids. Germline CDR1 and CDR2: LNHNV and YYDKDF (reference sequence). The CDR3: CATSPGLSYEQYF.

This chain connects TRBV9 to TRBJ2-1; TCRdb returns TRBD2, unconfirmable since there is no DNA. The CDR3 spans 15 residues. Germline CDR1 and CDR2: SGDLS and YYNGEE. The CDR3 spells CASSVLAGDPNEQFF.

V gene TRBV3-1 combines with J gene TRBJ2-2; TCRdb's D call, TRBD1, is unchecked because there is no DNA. The CDR3 is 15 residues long. Per the germline V gene, CDR1 is LGHDT and CDR2 is YNNKEL (reference sequence). CDR3 loop: CASSQVRENTGELFF.

The V gene is TRBV28, the J gene TRBJ2-1; no DNA is available, so the TRBD1 call from TCRdb remains unchecked. The CDR3 has 15 residues. Germline values: CDR1 MDHEN, CDR2 SYDVKM. This CDR3 reads CASSLTGLGLHEQFF.

V usage is TRBV28 and J usage is TRBJ1-6; the TCRdb D gene call, TRBD1, has no DNA to confirm it. Germline V CDR1 and CDR2: MDHEN, SYDVKM. The CDR3 loop spans 15 amino acids. CDR3 sequence: CASSLGTEYNSPLHF.

This chain connects TRBV28 to TRBJ2-1; the D call of TRBD2 rests on TCRdb alone, since no DNA is present to check it. Germline V gene lookup returns CDR1 MDHEN and CDR2 SYDVKM. The CDR3 spans 14 residues. CDR3 amino acids: CASSLGTSLDEQFF.

The genes are TRBV7-3 and TRBJ2-2. The CDR3 consists of 14 residues. Germline V gives CDR1 SGHTA, CDR2 FQGTGA. The CDR3 is CASTKDGNTGELFF.

The V call is TRBV5-5, the J call TRBJ2-7; TCRdb calls TRBD1, which cannot be checked without DNA. The germline gives CDR1 SGHKS, CDR2 YYEKEE (reference sequence). The CDR3 spans 16 residues. CDR3 sequence: CASSLFLGQRSYEQYF.

The chain recombines TRBV5-1 with TRBJ2-7; the D call from TCRdb, TRBD1, cannot be confirmed without DNA. The CDR3 contains 15 residues. Germline V lookup: CDR1 SGHRS, CDR2 YFSETQ. CDR3 protein: CASSLMGTGFYEQYF.

The chain recombines TRBV14 with TRBJ2-7; there is no DNA to check the TCRdb D call of TRBD2. Germline V gives CDR1 SGHDN, CDR2 FVKESK. This CDR3 has 15 residues. Here the CDR3 reads CASSQGATSGDEQYF.

The CDR3 sequence is CASTGPGWEKLFF. The chain couples TRBV7-9 to TRBJ1-4; with no DNA, the TCRdb D assignment of TRBD1 cannot be verified. Germline CDR1 is SEHNR and CDR2 is FQNEAQ (reference sequence). CDR3 length: 13 amino acids.

V is TRBV14 and J is TRBJ2-7; the D gene TCRdb calls, TRBD1, cannot be checked with no DNA. The germline V gene has CDR1 SGHDN and CDR2 FVKESK. CDR3 length equals 13 residues. The CDR3 sequence: CASNQGQGSEQYF.

The chain recombines TRBV4-1 with TRBJ2-6; without DNA, the TCRdb call of TRBD1 cannot be checked. Per the germline V gene, CDR1 is MGHRA and CDR2 is YSYEKL. The length of the CDR3 is 20 residues. CDR3 residues: CASSQGGDSYVMAGANVLTF.

The V call is TRBV29-1, the J call TRBJ2-7; the TCRdb call, TRBD1, lacks DNA for checking. From germline, CDR1 is SQVTM and CDR2 ANQGSEA. This CDR3 has 14 amino acids. The chain's CDR3 is CSVREGGTSYEQYF.